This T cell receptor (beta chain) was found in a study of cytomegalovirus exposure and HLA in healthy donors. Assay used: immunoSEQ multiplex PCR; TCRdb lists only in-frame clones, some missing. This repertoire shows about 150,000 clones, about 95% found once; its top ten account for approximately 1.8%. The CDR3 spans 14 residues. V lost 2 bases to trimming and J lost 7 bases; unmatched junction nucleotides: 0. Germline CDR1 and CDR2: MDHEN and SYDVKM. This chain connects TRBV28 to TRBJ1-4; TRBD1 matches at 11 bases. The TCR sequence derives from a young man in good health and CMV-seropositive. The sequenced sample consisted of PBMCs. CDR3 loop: CASSLGTGGEKLFF. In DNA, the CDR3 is TGTGCCAGCAGTTTAGGGACAGGGGGTGAAAAACTGTTTTTT. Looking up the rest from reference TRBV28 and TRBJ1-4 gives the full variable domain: DVKVTQSSRYLVKRTGEKVFLECVQDMDHENMFWYRQDPGLGLRLIYFSYDVKMKEKGDIPEGYSVSREKKERFSLILESASTNQTSMYLCASSLGTGGEKLFFGSGTQLSVL.